This T cell receptor beta chain is from a study of blood T cell repertoires in COVID-19. Study details: Sites across the United States, Italy and Spain contributed samples from acute and convalescent COVID-19.

As processed by the authors: Estimates of nucleated cell counts were drawn from the amplification of reference gene primers. This table comes from immunoSEQ multiplex PCR, and its TCRdb copy is limited to in-frame clones, with some not included. Clone size and the V and J calls come from that table; the DNA yielded D and trimming. The sample carries roughly 140,000 clones, more than 75% recorded once. Sequenced sample: peripheral blood. The TCR sequence derives from a human donor in a cohort sampled during active COVID-19.

The CDR3 DNA reads as TGTGCCAGCAGCTTAGAGTTCCCGGGACAGGGAAATGAAAAACTGTTTTTT. Its protein product is CASSLEFPGQGNEKLFF. The chain recombines TRBV7-2 with TRBJ1-4; 9 nucleotides match TRBD1. Trimming took 1 base from V and 5 from J; bases not matched to a gene: 8. The CDR3 length is 17 residues. Germline V gives CDR1 SGHTA, CDR2 FQGNSA.